Each of the 12 T cell receptor beta chains below was sequenced from the same sample in a study of T cell responses to AZD1222 COVID-19 vaccine. This table comes from immunoSEQ multiplex PCR, and its TCRdb copy is limited to in-frame clones, with some not included. The table records over 120,000 clones, roughly 92% of them present only once. Material: peripheral blood, obtained on day 0 of AZD1222 vaccination. These receptors originate from an adult in good health.

V is TRBV5-1 and J is TRBJ1-3; 8 positions match TRBD1. The CDR3 has 14 amino acids. CDR1 SGHRS and CDR2 YFSETQ come from the germline V gene. Losses at the gene ends were 4 bases for V and 4 bases for J; bases not matched to a gene: 4. The CDR3 region is CASSGQGSGNTIYF. The CDR3 bases are TGCGCCAGCAGCGGACAGGGATCCGGAAACACCATATATTTT.

The chain is built from TRBV7-8 and TRBJ1-2, with 8 nucleotides matching TRBD1. V lost 2 bases to trimming and J lost 5 bases; unmatched junction nucleotides: 7. The CDR3 covers 15 residues. Looked up from germline, CDR1 is SGHVS and CDR2 is FQNEAQ. The CDR3 sequence: CASSLLRGRWYGYTF. Written as DNA, the CDR3 is TGTGCCAGCAGCTTACTCAGGGGGCGCTGGTATGGCTACACCTTC.

The rearrangement uses TRBV6-1 and TRBJ1-2; unclear D gene. Trimming removed 3 bases from V and 6 bases from J, with 14 bases in between. CDR1 and CDR2 from the germline V gene are MNHNS and SASEGT. This CDR3 is built from 14 residues. CDR3 region: CASSDGRTSHGYTF. The DNA for the CDR3 is TGTGCCAGCAGTGACGGGAGGACGAGCCATGGCTACACCTTC.

The CDR3 here is CASSSNRAPSGTDTQYF. CDR3 DNA: TGTGCCAGCAGTTCAAACAGGGCCCCGTCTGGCACAGATACGCAGTATTTT. The rearrangement links TRBV27 to TRBJ2-3; possibly TRBD1 for D (6 bases). The CDR3 has 17 residues. Germline V lookup: CDR1 MNHEY, CDR2 SMNVEV (reference sequence). V gave up 4 bases and J gave up 1 base, with 18 bases separating them.

This chain uses TRBV7-9 with TRBJ1-1; D is unclear. Germline V gene lookup returns CDR1 SEHNR and CDR2 FQNEAQ (reference sequence). With 2 bases removed from V and 3 bases from J, the gap between germline ends came to 10 bases. There are 14 residues in the CDR3. This CDR3 is CASSLRARDTEAFF. CDR3 bases: TGTGCCAGCAGCTTAAGGGCCCGGGACACTGAAGCTTTCTTT. The whole variable domain, filled in from reference TRBV7-9 and TRBJ1-1, reads DTGVSQNPRHKITKRGQNVTFRCDPISEHNRLYWYRQTLGQGPEFLTYFQNEAQLEKSRLLSDRFSAERPKGSFSTLEIQRTEQGDSAMYLCASSLRARDTEAFFGQGTRLTVV.

The gene calls are TRBV24-1 and TRBJ2-7; 8 nucleotides align to TRBD1. Germline assignment: CDR1 KGHDR and CDR2 SFDVKD. J was trimmed by 2 bases and V by 2 bases; bases with no gene match: 4. CDR3 length equals 15 residues. Here the CDR3 reads CATSDYRGDAYEQYF. The CDR3 coding sequence is TGTGCCACCAGTGATTACAGGGGGGATGCCTACGAGCAGTACTTC.

The genes are TRBV3-1 (or the pseudogene TRBV3-2) and TRBJ1-2; D perhaps matches TRBD1 (5 bases). Deletions cut 5 bases from V and 4 bases from J, with 14 bases between. CDR3 length: 14 residues. The germline CDR1 and CDR2 sequences are LGHDT and YNNKEL (reference sequence). The CDR3: CASSSNSGGYGYTF. The CDR3, as DNA: TGTGCCAGCAGCTCCAATTCCGGGGGCTATGGCTACACCTTC.

This clone was seen a handful of times. The chain couples TRBV11-2 to TRBJ2-7, with unresolved D. With 4 bases removed from V and 3 bases from J, the gap between germline ends came to 4 bases. The CDR3 has 11 amino acids. From germline, CDR1 is SGHAT and CDR2 FQNNGV. The CDR3 region has the DNA TGTGCCAGCAGCTACTACTACGAGCAGTACTTC. Protein sequence: CASSYYYEQYF.

This chain uses TRBV12-3 or TRBV12-4 with TRBJ2-1; D not certain. Trimming pared 6 bases from V and 8 bases from J, leaving 14 bases between. This CDR3 is built from 13 residues. Here the CDR3 reads CASRSGSSDEQFF. Written as DNA, the CDR3 is TGTGCCAGCAGGTCCGGGTCTTCCGATGAGCAGTTCTTC.

The chain couples TRBV6-1 to TRBJ1-2; D remains ambiguous. The V end lost 1 base, the J end lost 8 bases, and 17 bases lay between the germline ends. CDR1 and CDR2 from the germline V gene are MNHNS and SASEGT. The CDR3 has 15 residues. This CDR3 reads CASSEVSRSVKGYTF. In DNA form, the CDR3 reads TGTGCCAGCAGTGAAGTCTCCCGGTCAGTGAAGGGCTACACCTTC.

The chain combines TRBV30 with TRBJ2-7, with 11 positions matching TRBD1. The germline V gene encodes CDR1 GTSNPN and CDR2 SVGIG (reference sequence). The CDR3 is made up of 13 amino acids. The V segment lost 5 bases and the J segment 6 bases; nucleotides outside the gene matches: 6. CDR3 region: CAWDRDRGSEQYF. CDR3 coding DNA: TGTGCCTGGGACAGGGACAGGGGGTCCGAGCAGTACTTC.

This sequence joins TRBV11-2 and TRBJ1-2; D is unresolved. There are 15 residues in the CDR3. V shed 1 base and J shed 0 bases, with 9 bases lying between them. Per the germline V gene, CDR1 is SGHAT and CDR2 is FQNNGV. CDR3 loop: CASSLVRFTNYGYTF. In DNA, the CDR3 is TGTGCCAGCAGCTTAGTGCGGTTCACTAACTATGGCTACACCTTC. Full variable domain (rest looked up from reference TRBV11-2 and TRBJ1-2): EAGVAQSPRYKIIEKRQSVAFWCNPISGHATLYWYQQILGQGPKLLIQFQNNGVVDDSQLPKDRFSAERLKGVDSTLKIQPAKLEDSAVYLCASSLVRFTNYGYTFGSGTRLTVV.